The entry that follows covers one TCR beta chain sequence. Its antigen is as yet unknown. This sample stems from a study of long-term antiretroviral therapy in people with HIV. Whole-study findings and limits: Pre-ART expanded clones dominated the repertoire at every time point.

The authors ran the immunoSEQ assay, v3.0, at survey level. The data were produced by immunoSEQ multiplex PCR, yet TCRdb's version contains in-frame clones alone and is incomplete. The sample has just over 35,000 clones; roughly 80% are singletons. This receptor was identified in a man aged 18 to 30 with HIV. The source was unsorted PBMCs, collected 0.6 years after starting antiretroviral therapy.

Written as DNA, the CDR3 is TGTGCCAGCAGCTTCGGGGAAGCTGAAGTGGCTTTCTTT. This encodes CASSFGEAEVAFF. J is TRBJ1-1 and V is TRBV7-9; no reliable D call. Deletions cut 3 bases from V and 11 bases from J, with 16 bases between. CDR1 SEHNR and CDR2 FQNEAQ come from the germline V gene (reference sequence). CDR3 size: 13 residues.